The 30 T cell receptor beta chains below come from one sample, sequenced in a study of vaccination and CD4 T cells after COVID-19. Specified treatment: roughly 11-day PBMC culture with coronavirus spike peptide pools or control peptides (ViraFEST assay). An Oncomine TCR Beta short-read assay was used to sequence the DNA from cultured CD4+ T cells. TCRdb independently ran MiXCR on the PCR reads; one entry per CDR3 protein. The sample has around 20,000 distinct CDR3 sequences; roughly 50% are singletons. Their antigen targets remain unknown. The sequenced material came from cultured CD4+ T cells from blood. The receptors originated from a human donor with COVID-19.

The rearrangement joins TRBV28 to TRBJ1-3, with 7 bases aligning to TRBD1. The V gene end was trimmed by 6 bases and the J gene end by 3 bases; junction bases not matched to a gene: 14. Germline V CDR1 and CDR2: MDHEN, SYDVKM. This CDR3 comprises 17 residues. The CDR3: CASRVPLEGAIGNTIYF. CDR3 DNA: TGTGCCAGCAGAGTACCTCTGGAGGGGGCGATTGGAAACACCATATATTTT. Full variable domain (remainder filled in from reference TRBV28 and TRBJ1-3): DVKVTQSSRYLVKRTGEKVFLECVQDMDHENMFWYRQDPGLGLRLIYFSYDVKMKEKGDIPEGYSVSREKKERFSLILESASTNQTSMYLCASRVPLEGAIGNTIYFGEGSWLTVV.

J is TRBJ2-7 and V is TRBV11-3; weak D call: TRBD1 (5 bases). Germline assignment: CDR1 SGHNT and CDR2 YENEEA. V was shortened by 5 bases and J by 2 bases, with 7 bases between the two germline ends. CDR3 length: 12 amino acids. The CDR3 here is CASSPTAYEQYF. CDR3 DNA: TGTGCCAGCAGCCCGACAGCCTACGAGCAGTACTTC.

This clonotype has only a few counts. The chain joins TRBV5-1 to TRBJ2-3, with TRBD2 matching over 9 bases. The germline gives CDR1 SGHRS, CDR2 YFSETQ. The CDR3 has 15 residues. V was clipped by 4 bases and J by 5 bases; unmatched bases: 8. CDR3: CASSLSGGAGDTQYF. CDR3 coding DNA: TGCGCCAGCAGCCTTAGCGGGGGCGCCGGAGATACGCAGTATTTT.

In this sample, this clonotype turned up a few times. V and J are TRBV2 and TRBJ1-5, with D possibly being TRBD1 (6 bases). This CDR3 has 14 amino acids. Germline loops: CDR1 SNHLY, CDR2 FYNNEI. V was cut by 6 bases and J by 5 bases, with 14 bases left in between. CDR3 sequence (DNA): TGTGCCAGCAGCGCAGGGGAGATGTATCAGCCCCAGCATTTT. This translates into CASSAGEMYQPQHF.

In this sample, this clonotype turned up a few times. The V and J genes are TRBV20-1 and TRBJ2-2, with 12 positions matching TRBD2. There are 18 residues in the CDR3. CDR1 DFQATT and CDR2 SNEGSKA come from the germline V gene (reference sequence). V was pared by 0 bases and J by 0 bases, with 5 bases of the junction left unmatched. The CDR3 region has the DNA TGCAGTGCTAGAGAGACTAGCGGGGGTTTTGCGAACACCGGGGAGCTGTTTTTT. Translated: CSARETSGGFANTGELFF.

J is TRBJ1-6 and V is TRBV20-1, with D unresolved. Trimming took off 7 bases at V and 0 bases at J, with 10 bases between the two ends. The germline V gene encodes CDR1 DFQATT and CDR2 SNEGSKA (reference sequence). The CDR3 runs to 14 residues. CDR3 loop: CSVDKPSYNSPLHF. The CDR3 bases are TGCAGTGTCGACAAACCCTCCTATAATTCACCCCTCCACTTT.

The chain joins TRBV28 to TRBJ2-3; 9 bases map to TRBD1. Per the germline V gene, CDR1 is MDHEN and CDR2 is SYDVKM. V gave up 7 bases and J gave up 14 bases; unmatched junction bases: 10. This CDR3 is 12 amino acids long. Here the CDR3 DNA reads TGTGCCAGCACACGCCGGACAGGGGAGTTGTATTTT. Translated, it gives CASTRRTGELYF.

The chain has TRBV6-5 and TRBJ1-1; no definite D call. The CDR3 has 13 amino acids. Germline V gene lookup returns CDR1 MNHEY and CDR2 SVGAGI. Between the trimmed V and J ends, which lost 0 bases and 4 bases, there was a span of 6 bases. The chain's CDR3 is CASSYSFGTEAFF. Here the CDR3 DNA reads TGTGCCAGCAGTTACTCCTTCGGCACTGAAGCTTTCTTT.

This clonotype has only one observation. The V gene is TRBV20-1, the J gene TRBJ2-3, with 7 nucleotides matching TRBD2. V shed 5 bases and J 6 bases; nucleotides not matched to a gene: 8. The CDR3 is 13 amino acids. Per the germline V gene, CDR1 is DFQATT and CDR2 is SNEGSKA (reference sequence). CDR3 sequence reads: CSAGGGSGDTQYF. CDR3 sequence (DNA): TGCAGTGCTGGGGGGGGGTCCGGGGATACGCAGTATTTT.

The genes are TRBV7-3 and TRBJ1-6; TRBD1 matches 7 bases. V was clipped by 5 bases and J by 7 bases; unmatched bases: 8. Per germline, CDR1 SGHTA and CDR2 FQGTGA. The CDR3 has 15 residues. For the CDR3, the DNA is TGTGCCAGCAGCCCGACAGGGAAGGGGAATTCACCCCTCCACTTT. Its protein product is CASSPTGKGNSPLHF. The full variable domain, in which reference TRBV7-3 and TRBJ1-6 provide the parts outside the CDR3, is GAGVSQTPSNKVTEKGKYVELRCDPISGHTALYWYRQSLGQGPEFLIYFQGTGAADDSGLPNDRFFAVRPEGSVSTLKIQRTERGDSAVYLCASSPTGKGNSPLHFGNGTRLTVT.

The chain carries TRBV15 and TRBJ2-7; 10 bases line up with TRBD1. Germline CDR1 is LNHNV and CDR2 is YYDKDF (reference sequence). This CDR3 spans 14 amino acids. Unmatched junction bases numbered 4, after V lost 7 bases and J lost 1 base. CDR3 amino acids: CATMRDRGSYEQYF. The CDR3 DNA reads as TGTGCCACCATGCGGGACAGGGGTTCCTACGAGCAGTACTTC.

This chain uses TRBV30 with TRBJ1-4; D is undetermined. V was trimmed by 2 bases and J by 0 bases, leaving 10 bases between them. Germline V gives CDR1 GTSNPN, CDR2 SVGIG (reference sequence). This CDR3 is 15 amino acids long. CDR3 nucleotide sequence: TGTGCCTGGAGTACCTACGGGGCAACTAATGAAAAACTGTTTTTT. This codes for CAWSTYGATNEKLFF.

The chain is built from TRBV18 and TRBJ1-2; D ambiguous. This CDR3 has 13 amino acids. From germline, CDR1 is KGHSH and CDR2 LQKENI. V was cut by 5 bases and J by 4 bases, with 11 bases left in between. The CDR3 is CASSALPLYGYTF. The CDR3 DNA is TGTGCCAGCTCAGCATTACCTCTCTATGGCTACACCTTC.

The chain links TRBV20-1 to TRBJ2-5, with 8 bases identical to TRBD1. CDR1 and CDR2 (germline): DFQATT, SNEGSKA (reference sequence). Trimming cost V 3 bases and J 4 bases; bases outside gene matches: 7. The CDR3 runs to 14 residues. The CDR3 spells CSASYRDRRETQYF. For the CDR3, the DNA is TGCAGTGCTAGTTACCGGGACAGGAGAGAGACCCAGTACTTC.

In this sample, this clonotype turned up a few times. V usage is TRBV7-4 and J usage is TRBJ1-1; 7 positions match TRBD1. The V gene's germline CDR1 is SGHVT and CDR2 SQSDAQ. V was pared by 2 bases and J by 7 bases, with 7 bases of the junction left unmatched. CDR3 size: 14 residues. The CDR3 DNA sequence: TGTGCCAGCAGCTTAAGGCAGGGGGTTTGTGAAGCTTTCTTT. It specifies CASSLRQGVCEAFF.

This clonotype has more than one count but fewer than ten. In DNA form, the CDR3 reads TGTGCCAGCAGCTTTCCCGGATACTATGGCTACACCTTC. As protein: CASSFPGYYGYTF. This chain joins TRBV5-4 and TRBJ1-2; unclear D gene. V shed 2 bases and J shed 3 bases, with 8 bases lying between them. The CDR3 is 13 amino acids. Germline V CDR1 and CDR2: SGHNT, YYREEE (reference sequence).

The rearrangement links TRBV7-9 to TRBJ2-2; maybe TRBD1 (6 bases). This CDR3 has 18 residues. Germline assignment: CDR1 SEHNR and CDR2 FQNEAQ (reference sequence). The V and J ends lost 2 bases and 5 bases respectively, with 21 bases between them. CDR3: CASSLFWDTGAGTGELFF. DNA for the CDR3: TGTGCCAGCAGCTTATTCTGGGACACCGGGGCCGGAACCGGGGAGCTGTTTTTT.

This chain uses TRBV5-4 with TRBJ1-1; TRBD1 matches at 7 bases. CDR1 is SGHNT and CDR2 is YYREEE in the germline V gene (reference sequence). The CDR3 spans 16 residues. The junction had 9 bases not matched to a gene; V was cut back by 0 bases and J by 4 bases. The CDR3 sequence is CASSLAGGRGFTEAFF. Written as DNA, the CDR3 is TGTGCCAGCAGCTTGGCCGGAGGCAGGGGGTTCACTGAAGCTTTCTTT.

This chain connects TRBV7-9 to TRBJ1-1, with D perhaps matching TRBD1 (5 bases). This CDR3 region has 15 residues. CDR1 and CDR2 (germline): SEHNR, FQNEAQ (reference sequence). The germline V and J ends were trimmed by 6 bases and 5 bases, with 19 bases remaining between them. The CDR3: CASSSSGRGSTEAFF. As DNA, the CDR3 is TGTGCCAGCAGTTCCTCGGGGAGGGGTAGTACTGAAGCTTTCTTT. Complete variable domain (other parts from reference TRBV7-9 and TRBJ1-1): DTGVSQNPRHKITKRGQNVTFRCDPISEHNRLYWYRQTLGQGPEFLTYFQNEAQLEKSRLLSDRFSAERPKGSFSTLEIQRTEQGDSAMYLCASSSSGRGSTEAFFGQGTRLTVV.

This clonotype was recorded a few times. The CDR3, as DNA: TGTGCCATCAGTGAGAACCAGGGGTCGGGGGAGACCCAGTACTTC. It specifies CAISENQGSGETQYF. This chain uses TRBV10-3 with TRBJ2-5; possibly TRBD1 for D (6 bases). Germline CDR1 is ENHRY and CDR2 is SYGVKD. The CDR3 has 15 residues. Trimming removed 2 bases at V and 5 bases at J, with 15 bases between.

This sequence joins TRBV6-1 and TRBJ1-2; D not certain. In germline, CDR1 is MNHNS, CDR2 SASEGT. Deletions cut 5 bases from V and 6 bases from J, with 10 bases between. CDR3 length equals 12 residues. Here the CDR3 reads CASSRKADGYTF. The CDR3 DNA follows: TGTGCCAGCAGTCGCAAGGCGGATGGCTACACCTTC.

This clonotype came up a few times. This chain uses TRBV15 with TRBJ1-4, with unresolved D. Per the germline V gene, CDR1 is LNHNV and CDR2 is YYDKDF (reference sequence). The CDR3 is 12 amino acids. Trimming took off 2 bases at V and 5 bases at J, with 3 bases between the two ends. The CDR3 DNA reads as TGTGCCACCAGCAGACCCAATGAAAAACTGTTTTTT. This gives the protein CATSRPNEKLFF.

There are a few counts of this clonotype. The chain links TRBV6-4 to TRBJ2-6; D not certain. The CDR3 is 14 residues long. CDR1 and CDR2 from the germline V gene are MRHNA and SNTAGT. With 2 bases removed from V and 4 bases from J, the gap between germline ends came to 6 bases. CDR3 sequence: CASSDPSGANVLTF. The CDR3 nucleotides are TGTGCCAGCAGTGACCCCAGCGGGGCCAACGTCCTGACTTTC.

The genes are TRBV19 and TRBJ1-6, with unresolved D. The germline gives CDR1 LNHDA, CDR2 SQIVND (reference sequence). The CDR3 length is 16 residues. The V and J ends lost 1 base and 0 bases respectively, with 7 bases between them. CDR3 protein: CASSIGGSSYNSPLHF. CDR3 coding DNA: TGTGCCAGTAGTATAGGCGGGAGCTCCTATAATTCACCCCTCCACTTT. The entire variable domain, with the rest obtained from reference TRBV19 and TRBJ1-6, is as follows: DGGITQSPKYLFRKEGQNVTLSCEQNLNHDAMYWYRQDPGQGLRLIYYSQIVNDFQKGDIAEGYSVSREKKESFPLTVTSAQKNPTAFYLCASSIGGSSYNSPLHFGNGTRLTVT.

The rearrangement joins TRBV27 to TRBJ2-1; TRBD2 matches 7 bases. J lost 1 base, V lost 10 bases, and 7 bases had no gene match. Germline assignment: CDR1 MNHEY and CDR2 SMNVEV (reference sequence). The CDR3 loop spans 14 amino acids. CDR3 bases: TGTGCCACTACCCGGACTAGATCCTACAATGAGCAGTTCTTC. This encodes CATTRTRSYNEQFF.

This chain uses TRBV24-1 with TRBJ2-3, with D possibly being TRBD1 (6 bases). The CDR3 is 14 residues long. V lost 5 bases, J lost 4 bases, and 12 bases lay in between. Germline V lookup: CDR1 KGHDR, CDR2 SFDVKD. The CDR3 nucleotides are TGTGCCACCAGTGGACAGGCCGTCCCAGATACGCAGTATTTT. Its translation: CATSGQAVPDTQYF.

There are a few counts of this clonotype. The gene calls are TRBV6-2 or TRBV6-3 and TRBJ1-2; D is possibly TRBD1 (5 bases). The length of the CDR3 is 11 residues. V gave up 7 bases and J gave up 3 bases, with 6 bases separating them. The germline V gene has CDR1 MNHEY and CDR2 SVGEGT. CDR3 loop: CASKGYYGYTF. As DNA, the CDR3 is TGTGCCAGCAAGGGGTACTATGGCTACACCTTC.

This clonotype has more than one count but fewer than ten. This chain connects TRBV5-1 to TRBJ1-1; a weak D match, TRBD1 (5 bases). The germline V gene has CDR1 SGHRS and CDR2 YFSETQ. Deletions cut 1 base from V and 3 bases from J, with 10 bases between. The CDR3 loop spans 14 amino acids. DNA for the CDR3: TGCGCCAGCAGCTTGACAGGTCGGGACACTGAAGCTTTCTTT. This gives the protein CASSLTGRDTEAFF.

The rearrangement links TRBV4-2 to TRBJ2-3; 8 bases agree with TRBD2. Germline V lookup: CDR1 LGHNA, CDR2 YNFKEQ. The CDR3 loop spans 16 amino acids. The V gene end was trimmed by 4 bases and the J gene end by 0 bases; junction bases not matched to a gene: 6. The CDR3 loop is CASSRETSGSTDTQYF. The DNA for the CDR3 is TGTGCCAGCAGCCGGGAAACTAGCGGAAGCACAGATACGCAGTATTTT.

The chain employs TRBV20-1 and TRBJ2-5, with 9 bases fitting TRBD1. V dropped 3 bases and J dropped 4; count of bases not matched to a gene: 6. The CDR3 has 14 residues. Germline loops: CDR1 DFQATT, CDR2 SNEGSKA (reference sequence). CDR3 region: CSARGQGAAETQYF. Here the CDR3 DNA reads TGCAGTGCTAGGGGACAGGGAGCGGCAGAGACCCAGTACTTC.